The 2 T cell receptor beta chains below come from one sample, sequenced in a study of blood T cell repertoires in COVID-19. Data came from immunoSEQ multiplex PCR; TCRdb stores just in-frame clones and leaves some out. This table holds about 210,000 clones, about 86% found once. Input material: peripheral blood. These receptor sequences come from a woman aged 50 to 65 with acute or convalescent COVID-19.

The genes are TRBV5-1 and TRBJ2-4; weak D call: TRBD2 (6 bases). CDR3 length: 15 amino acids. Per the germline V gene, CDR1 is SGHRS and CDR2 is YFSETQ. Trimming pared 0 bases from V and 5 bases from J, leaving 12 bases between. This CDR3 reads CASSLDGSRENIQYF. The CDR3 DNA reads TGCGCCAGCAGCTTGGACGGGAGCAGGGAAAACATTCAGTACTTC.

Notes on this clone: The same CDR3 is also encoded by other DNA sequences in this sample. This sequence joins TRBV5-6 and TRBJ1-1; 7 bases fit TRBD1. The V and J ends lost 2 bases and 3 bases, in that order; junction bases with no gene match: 1. The CDR3 spans 13 residues. Germline CDR1 and CDR2: SGHDT and YYEEEE. CDR3 sequence reads: CASSFTGDTEAFF. CDR3 in DNA: TGTGCCAGCAGCTTCACAGGGGACACTGAAGCTTTCTTT.